The entry that follows covers one T cell receptor beta chain sequence. The data stem from a study of blood T cell repertoires in COVID-19. Whole-study context: Samples of COVID-19 (acute and convalescent) were obtained from the United States, Italy and Spain. Nucleic acid was either cDNA or gDNA, and it came from T cells, B-cell-depleted T cells, or PBMCs.

CDR3 length: 16 amino acids. Trimming cost V 0 bases and J 10 bases; bases outside gene matches: 12. Germline CDR1 reads LNHNV; CDR2 reads YYDKDF (reference sequence). In the original workflow: By means of reference gene primer amplification, nucleated cell counts were estimated. Repertoires were generated with immunoSEQ multiplex PCR, while TCRdb's copy carries only in-frame clones and drops some. That table gives V, J and clone size, and the DNA gave D and trimming. The repertoire holds roughly 330,000 clones, more than 70% seen once, with 1.5% to 2% in the top ten. The chain is built from TRBV15 and TRBJ2-1; 7 nucleotides line up with TRBD2. Sequenced: peripheral blood. The receptor's source is a woman in her fifties or sixties with acute or convalescent COVID-19. The CDR3 DNA reads as TGTGCCACCAGCAGAGATCCGGGAGGCCTATCGGGGGAGCAGTTCTTC. Its protein product is CATSRDPGGLSGEQFF.